This T cell receptor (beta chain) was sequenced in a study of PD-L1 blockade in urothelial cancer. Study summary: Researchers looked at the blood 3 weeks (second dose) and 6 weeks after treatment began. A median of about 140,000 T cells was found in the blood samples.

For this clone: Its cognate antigen is unknown.

Trimming stripped 8 bases from V and 3 bases from J, with 11 bases between. This CDR3 spans 12 amino acids. CDR1 and CDR2 (germline): SQVTM, ANQGSEA. The assay was immunoSEQ multiplex PCR, and TCRdb's table has in-frame clones only and misses some. Of about 51,000 clones listed, approximately 86% are singletons. Study outcomes and limitations: Durable-benefit patients showed greater tumor-associated blood clone expansion at 3 weeks.

The number of samples from each patient was between 1 and 8, taken pretreatment and on-treatment. This receptor was taken from a man aged 55 to 70 with urothelial cancer. The V gene is TRBV29-1, the J gene TRBJ2-1, with D possibly TRBD1 on 5 matching bases. The input for sequencing was PBMCs, taken around atezolizumab (anti-PD-L1) treatment. CDR3 residues: CSSARDYNEQFF. The CDR3 DNA follows: TGCAGCTCTGCCAGGGACTACAATGAGCAGTTCTTC.